This T cell receptor beta chain is from a study of T cell responses to AZD1222 COVID-19 vaccine. Study outcomes and limitations: A reported finding is that nearly half of spike-specific TCRs target unmutated variant regions. Only 5 to 7 AZD1222 recipients tested seropositive at baseline. Donors in the cohort were predominantly white British and more often female, and clonal diversity was possibly underestimated. Spike as a whole was targeted by vaccine-associated CD4 TCRs, dominant at 160-218 and 743-854.

Sequencing was performed with immunoSEQ multiplex PCR; in TCRdb, only in-frame clones are kept and a portion is missing. The sample yields 100,000 to 150,000 clones, 75% to 95% seen once. The CDR3 covers 15 residues. Deletions cut 1 base from V and 6 bases from J, with 12 bases between. Germline V gives CDR1 LGHNA, CDR2 YNFKEQ. Points on this clone: Its specificity is unknown.

The chain carries TRBV4-2 and TRBJ2-2; D perhaps matches TRBD1 (5 bases). The clonotype was recovered from an adult who received the MenACWY meningococcal vaccine as a control. The sequencing used peripheral blood, collected 28 days after the second dose of the MenACWY control vaccine. The CDR3 sequence: CASSQGLATAGELFF. The CDR3 DNA reads as TGTGCCAGCAGCCAAGGGCTCGCGACAGCCGGGGAGCTGTTTTTT.